The present TCR beta chain was sequenced within a study of CD8+CD57+ T cells in acquired aplastic anemia. Study at large: Approximately 10 million reads, on average, were obtained for CD4+ cells from healthy donors.

Study observations and caveats: The study found no significant CD8+ Simpson's diversity difference between patients and controls.

Germline CDR1 and CDR2: ENHRY and SYGVKD. The CDR3 has 13 residues. V was clipped by 5 bases and J by 3 bases, with 11 bases between them. Researchers used genomic DNA as the template to profile TCR beta VDJ and CDR3. MiXCR was run by TCRdb on the reads, yielding one entry per CDR3 protein. The data show about 190,000 distinct CDR3 sequences, approximately 52% seen once. Only a few counts were recorded for this clonotype. What it recognizes is unknown. The specimen sequenced was sorted CD4+, CD8+, or CD8+CD57+ T cells (not recorded which) from PBMCs. This sequence was found in a human donor in good health, serving as a control. The chain employs TRBV10-3 and TRBJ2-7; no clear D gene. Here the CDR3 reads CAISFNTDYEQYF. In DNA form, the CDR3 reads TGTGCCATCAGTTTTAATACAGACTACGAGCAGTACTTC.